Listed here is a single T cell receptor (beta chain). Its matching antigen is unknown. Sequencing used immunoSEQ multiplex PCR; TCRdb keeps in-frame clones, though not all of them. The repertoire holds around 150,000 clones, with roughly nine tenths as singletons. This entry belongs to a study of lymphopenia after photon versus proton radiotherapy. Whole-study findings and limits: Oligoclonal CD8+ Temra expansion after nadir drove photon patients' diversity drop.

V gave up 1 base and J gave up 0 bases, with 6 bases separating them. This CDR3 is built from 14 residues. CDR1 is SGHTA and CDR2 is FQGNSA in the germline V gene. The clonotype originates from a man between 50 and 59 years old with gastric cancer. The sample here was peripheral blood, taken from a patient treated with photon-based radiotherapy. J is TRBJ1-2 and V is TRBV7-2; no firm D call. CDR3 sequence (DNA): TGTGCCAGCAGCTTAGTCGGCACTAACTATGGCTACACCTTC. It is translated as CASSLVGTNYGYTF. The variable domain in full, with the rest retrieved from reference TRBV7-2 and TRBJ1-2, is GAGVSQSPSNKVTEKGKDVELRCDPISGHTALYWYRQSLGQGLEFLIYFQGNSAPDKSGLPSDRFSAERTGGSVSTLTIQRTQQEDSAVYLCASSLVGTNYGYTFGSGTRLTVV.